These 30 T cell receptor beta chains originate from one sample sequenced in a study of T cells in Graves' hyperthyroidism and ophthalmopathy. From RNA transcripts, TCR beta CDR3 regions were amplified. A first-round RT-PCR of the TCR CDR3 used the HTBI primer set. MiXCR was run by TCRdb on the multiplex PCR reads, yielding one entry per CDR3 protein. The repertoire holds approximately 380,000 distinct CDR3 sequences, with about 19% as singletons. Sequencing input: blood. The receptors originated from a woman aged 18-29 years with Graves' hyperthyroidism.

About this clonotype itself: This may come from a read error, since a much larger clone is one base off. V gene TRBV4-1 combines with J gene TRBJ1-1; D remains ambiguous. The germline V gene encodes CDR1 MGHRA and CDR2 YSYEKL. The length of the CDR3 is 15 residues. CDR3 loop: CASSEMKGWNTEPFF. For the CDR3, the DNA is TGCGCCAGCAGTGAAATGAAGGGATGGAACACTGAACCTTTCTTT.

The genes are TRBV2 and TRBJ1-3; possibly TRBD1 for D (5 bases). The length of the CDR3 is 15 residues. Germline lookup yields CDR1 SNHLY and CDR2 FYNNEI. V lost 6 bases to trimming and J lost 0 bases, with 12 bases between them. CDR3 in amino acids: CASRTGTRSGNTIYF. The CDR3 bases are TGTGCCAGCAGAACCGGGACCCGCTCTGGAAACACCATATATTTT.

This clonotype was counted ten times or more. The J gene is TRBJ1-5, the V gene TRBV2, with D hard to call. There are 14 residues in the CDR3. The germline V gene has CDR1 SNHLY and CDR2 FYNNEI. Between the trimmed V and J ends, which lost 7 bases and 0 bases, there was a span of 10 bases. The CDR3 here is CASIAEYSNQPQHF. In nucleotides, the CDR3 is TGTGCCAGCATAGCAGAGTATAGCAATCAGCCCCAGCATTTT.

This clonotype was detected many times. This chain links TRBV27 with TRBJ1-5; TRBD1 agrees at 9 bases. This CDR3 has 14 residues. V was pared by 6 bases and J by 7 bases, with 7 bases of the junction left unmatched. Germline values: CDR1 MNHEY, CDR2 SMNVEV (reference sequence). CDR3 in DNA: TGTGCCAGCAGCTCCGGGACAGGGAGACAGCCCCAGCATTTT. Protein: CASSSGTGRQPQHF.

This clonotype was counted a single time. This rearrangement joins TRBV6-1 to TRBJ1-1; 9 bases match TRBD1. The CDR3 covers 14 residues. The germline gives CDR1 MNHNS, CDR2 SASEGT. After removal of 6 bases from V and 5 bases from J, the junction contained 7 bases not matched to a gene. The chain's CDR3 is CASSDRGKGTEAFF. For the CDR3, the DNA is TGTGCCAGCAGCGACAGGGGGAAGGGGACTGAAGCTTTCTTT.

This rearrangement joins TRBV25-1 to TRBJ1-5, with D unresolved. V gave up 4 bases and J gave up 4 bases, with 14 bases separating them. The CDR3 runs 15 residues. Germline V CDR1 and CDR2: MGHDK, SYGVNS. The CDR3, as DNA: TGTGCCAGCAGTGGAGCCCCGGACGGTAATCAGCCCCAGCATTTT. Protein: CASSGAPDGNQPQHF.

The rearrangement uses TRBV15 and TRBJ2-5; TRBD2 aligns across 7 bases. The trim removed 0 bases at V and 3 bases at J, leaving 4 bases unmatched. Looked up from germline, CDR1 is LNHNV and CDR2 is YYDKDF (reference sequence). This CDR3 contains 15 residues. CDR3 DNA: TGTGCCACCAGCAGAGATCTGGCGGGGGAAGAGACCCAGTACTTC. Translation: CATSRDLAGEETQYF. Complete variable domain (other parts from reference TRBV15 and TRBJ2-5): DAMVIQNPRYQVTQFGKPVTLSCSQTLNHNVMYWYQQKSSQAPKLLFHYYDKDFNNEADTPDNFQSRRPNTSFCFLDIRSPGLGDTAMYLCATSRDLAGEETQYFGPGTRLLVL.

Ten or more counts support this clonotype. The CDR3 sequence: CASSRLAGTGELFF. For the CDR3, the DNA is TGTGCCAGCAGTAGGCTAGCGGGAACCGGGGAGCTGTTTTTT. V gene TRBV25-1 combines with J gene TRBJ2-2; TRBD2 aligns across 9 bases. Trimming took 5 bases from V and 5 from J; bases not matched to a gene: 3. CDR3 length: 14 amino acids. Germline loops: CDR1 MGHDK, CDR2 SYGVNS.

Ten or more counts support this clonotype. J is TRBJ2-7 and V is TRBV10-3, with a weak D call TRBD1 (6 bases). The germline CDR1 and CDR2 sequences are ENHRY and SYGVKD. This CDR3 spans 15 amino acids. Trimming removed 6 bases from V and 6 bases from J, with 21 bases in between. DNA for the CDR3: TGTGCCATCAGGAGGACAGAGGAGGTTGAGGTCGAGCAGTACTTC. Protein: CAIRRTEEVEVEQYF.

This clonotype was recorded many times. This chain links TRBV6-1 with TRBJ1-5; 7 nucleotides line up with TRBD1. The V segment lost 7 bases and the J segment 1 base; nucleotides outside the gene matches: 7. This CDR3 is built from 15 residues. Germline CDR1 MNHNS, CDR2 SASEGT. This CDR3 is CASNLEGASNQPQHF. DNA of the CDR3: TGTGCCAGCAATCTAGAGGGGGCGAGCAATCAGCCCCAGCATTTT.

This clonotype appeared many times. The CDR3 is CASLLRDTGELFF. The DNA of the CDR3 is TGCGCCAGCCTCCTTAGGGACACCGGGGAGCTGTTTTTT. The gene calls are TRBV5-1 and TRBJ2-2; D not certain. The CDR3 length is 13 residues. CDR1 SGHRS and CDR2 YFSETQ come from the germline V gene. Trimming removed 7 bases from V and 3 bases from J, with 10 bases in between.

This clonotype was recorded many times. The chain employs TRBV19 and TRBJ1-2; perhaps TRBD1 as D (5 bases). Trimming stripped 6 bases from V and 3 bases from J, with 11 bases between. The germline V gene encodes CDR1 LNHDA and CDR2 SQIVND (reference sequence). The length of the CDR3 is 13 residues. This CDR3 is CASRPGKDYGYTF. In DNA, the CDR3 is TGTGCCAGTAGGCCAGGGAAGGACTATGGCTACACCTTC.

This clonotype was seen at least ten times. The chain joins TRBV6-2 or TRBV6-3 to TRBJ2-5; the match to TRBD2 covers 9 bases. Germline trimming cut 2 bases from V and 1 base from J; bases unmatched to any gene: 14. The CDR3 runs 19 residues. The V gene's germline CDR1 is MNHEY and CDR2 SVGEGT. CDR3 sequence: CASSYLPGTSPDPQETQYF. DNA for the CDR3: TGTGCCAGCAGTTACCTGCCGGGGACTAGCCCTGACCCCCAAGAGACCCAGTACTTC.

The gene calls are TRBV15 and TRBJ1-2, with TRBD1 as a possible D gene (6 bases). The CDR3 runs to 16 residues. Germline V lookup: CDR1 LNHNV, CDR2 YYDKDF (reference sequence). Deletions cut 3 bases from V and 6 bases from J, with 20 bases between. DNA of the CDR3: TGTGCCACCAGCAGTGGCGCCAGACAGGTCCGAGATGGCTACACCTTC. It translates to CATSSGARQVRDGYTF.

J is TRBJ1-3 and V is TRBV6-4, with a possible D match to TRBD1 (5 bases). The CDR3 is made up of 14 amino acids. Trimming shortened V by 6 bases and J by 6 bases, and 15 bases separated the two germline ends. The germline gives CDR1 MRHNA, CDR2 SNTAGT. Here the CDR3 reads CASRITGTLNTIYF. In nucleotides, the CDR3 is TGTGCCAGCAGGATCACCGGGACGTTAAACACCATATATTTT.

CDR3 protein: CASRSQGPYEQYF. Written as DNA, the CDR3 is TGTGCCAGCAGATCACAGGGGCCGTACGAGCAGTACTTC. This chain uses TRBV6-2 or TRBV6-3 with TRBJ2-7, with 7 bases that match TRBD1. CDR1 is MNHEY and CDR2 is SVGEGT in the germline V gene. The ends lost 6 bases at V and 4 bases at J; junction bases unmatched: 6. This CDR3 contains 13 residues.

This clonotype showed up many times. The chain employs TRBV13 and TRBJ2-5; 11 bases align to TRBD2. Trimming cost V 0 bases and J 0 bases; bases outside gene matches: 6. The CDR3 is 18 residues long. The germline CDR1 and CDR2 sequences are PRHDT and FYEKMQ (reference sequence). The DNA of the CDR3 is TGTGCCAGCAGCTTAGGCCTTACTAGCGGGGGCAACCAAGAGACCCAGTACTTC. It is translated as CASSLGLTSGGNQETQYF.

This clonotype has a count of ten or more. The rearrangement uses TRBV30 and TRBJ1-5; TRBD1 agrees at 7 bases. This CDR3 has 14 residues. Trimming removed 4 bases from V and 2 bases from J; junction bases left unmatched: 5. The germline V gene encodes CDR1 GTSNPN and CDR2 SVGIG (reference sequence). The CDR3 region has the DNA TGTGCCTGGACCGCCGACAGGGGCAATCAGCCCCAGCATTTT. Protein sequence: CAWTADRGNQPQHF.

This clonotype was counted only a few times. This CDR3 is CASSLGQGLSTEAFF. Here the CDR3 DNA reads TGTGCCAGCAGCTTAGGACAGGGTCTAAGCACTGAAGCTTTCTTT. The J gene is TRBJ1-1, the V gene TRBV11-3; 7 bases agree with TRBD1. The CDR3 contains 15 residues. V dropped 1 base and J dropped 4; count of bases not matched to a gene: 6. Per germline, CDR1 SGHNT and CDR2 YENEEA.

The J gene is TRBJ2-7, the V gene TRBV2, with TRBD1 as a possible D gene (5 bases). V lost 7 bases and J lost 0, with 16 bases in between. Germline loops: CDR1 SNHLY, CDR2 FYNNEI. CDR3 length equals 15 residues. The CDR3 DNA reads as TGTGCCAGCATGTTATCCGAGACAGTCTCCTACGAGCAGTACTTC. It specifies CASMLSETVSYEQYF.

This chain joins TRBV30 and TRBJ2-2; either TRBD1 or TRBD2 may supply D (5 bases each). Trimming removed 8 bases from V and 11 bases from J, with 27 bases in between. CDR1 and CDR2 from the germline V gene are GTSNPN and SVGIG (reference sequence). CDR3 size: 15 residues. CDR3 amino acids: CARTHPGRPIVELFF. CDR3 DNA sequence: TGTGCCAGGACCCACCCGGGACGGCCTATTGTCGAGCTGTTTTTT.

This clonotype was seen repeatedly, ten times or more. The chain carries TRBV20-1 and TRBJ2-5; 9 bases line up with TRBD2. The CDR3 is 15 amino acids. J gave up 2 bases and V 4 bases, and 8 bases lay outside the gene matches. Germline assignment: CDR1 DFQATT and CDR2 SNEGSKA (reference sequence). The CDR3 sequence is CSANILAGLQETQYF. The CDR3 nucleotides are TGCAGTGCTAATATCCTAGCGGGGCTGCAAGAGACCCAGTACTTC.

At least ten counts were recorded for this clonotype. The rearrangement links TRBV7-8 to TRBJ1-2; a possible D gene is TRBD1 (6 bases). V gave up 5 bases and J gave up 4 bases, with 14 bases separating them. Germline V CDR1 and CDR2: SGHVS, FQNEAQ. The CDR3 extends over 14 amino acids. CDR3 amino acids: CASSPNRVPYGYTF. CDR3 nucleotide sequence: TGTGCCAGCAGCCCAAACAGGGTTCCCTATGGCTACACCTTC.

The chain uses TRBV6-5 and TRBJ2-2; D gene unclear. Germline V gene sequence: CDR1 MNHEY, CDR2 SVGAGI. This CDR3 contains 14 residues. The V end lost 2 bases, the J end lost 5 bases, and 9 bases lay between the germline ends. The CDR3 DNA is TGTGCCAGCAGTTACCTCGAGGAGACCGGGGAGCTGTTTTTT. Its protein is CASSYLEETGELFF.

This clonotype was recorded many times. The CDR3 DNA sequence: TGTGCCATCAGTCAGGGACCTGAAGCTTTCTTT. This sequence encodes CAISQGPEAFF. The chain is built from TRBV10-3 and TRBJ1-1, with D possibly matching TRBD1 (5 bases). Trimming shortened V by 5 bases and J by 6 bases, and 7 bases separated the two germline ends. Germline values: CDR1 ENHRY, CDR2 SYGVKD. CDR3 length: 11 amino acids.

This clonotype was counted ten times or more. The chain employs TRBV18 and TRBJ2-7; possibly TRBD1 or TRBD2 for D (5 bases each). Trimming cost V 8 bases and J 5 bases, with 19 bases left between them. Germline V lookup: CDR1 KGHSH, CDR2 LQKENI. The CDR3 sequence is 14 residues long. CDR3 in DNA: TGTGCCAGCCGAACGGGACCCACAGACCACGAGCAGTACTTC. Translation: CASRTGPTDHEQYF.

This clonotype has a handful of counts. The rearrangement links TRBV6-5 to TRBJ2-5; TRBD2 matches 10 bases. Germline values: CDR1 MNHEY, CDR2 SVGAGI. J lost 4 bases, V lost 4 bases, and 9 bases had no gene match. The CDR3 consists of 16 residues. CDR3: CASSSVKRGGGETQYF. CDR3 sequence (DNA): TGTGCCAGCAGTTCCGTAAAGCGGGGGGGCGGAGAGACCCAGTACTTC.

This clonotype was counted at least ten times. The chain uses TRBV5-1 and TRBJ2-7; D unresolved. The CDR3 runs to 15 residues. The V gene's germline CDR1 is SGHRS and CDR2 YFSETQ. Deletions cut 2 bases from V and 2 bases from J, with 14 bases between. CDR3 sequence (DNA): TGCGCCAGCAGCTTTGACGGCAGGAAGCCCTACGAGCAGTACTTC. The encoded protein is CASSFDGRKPYEQYF.

This clonotype was recorded at least ten times. V and J are TRBV12-3 or TRBV12-4 and TRBJ1-2, with D possibly being TRBD1 (5 bases). The CDR3 length is 16 residues. Deletions cut 3 bases from V and 4 bases from J, with 18 bases between. CDR3 in DNA: TGTGCCAGCAGTTTGGGCGAAGGGGAGGGAGCCTATGGCTACACCTTC. Its translation: CASSLGEGEGAYGYTF.

This clonotype was found a few times. J is TRBJ2-7 and V is TRBV11-2; 7 nucleotides align to TRBD1. The length of the CDR3 is 14 residues. The V gene's germline CDR1 is SGHAT and CDR2 FQNNGV. After removal of 6 bases from V and 0 bases from J, the junction contained 5 bases not matched to a gene. The CDR3 reads CASSRRDSSYEQYF. CDR3 nucleotides: TGTGCCAGCAGTCGCCGGGACAGCTCCTACGAGCAGTACTTC. Filled out from reference TRBV11-2 and TRBJ2-7, the complete variable domain reads EAGVAQSPRYKIIEKRQSVAFWCNPISGHATLYWYQQILGQGPKLLIQFQNNGVVDDSQLPKDRFSAERLKGVDSTLKIQPAKLEDSAVYLCASSRRDSSYEQYFGPGTRLTVT.